These 31 T cell receptor beta chains share one sample of origin, sequenced in a study of beta chain features in type 1 diabetes. No cognate antigen is known for these TCRs. Study results and limitations: People with Type 1 diabetes carried modestly yet significantly shorter TCRB CDR3s in all four CD4+ subsets.

TCRB transcripts that were expressed got sequenced, as all of the isolated RNA had been reverse transcribed. The repertoire was sequenced with immunoSEQ multiplex PCR; TCRdb's copy has only in-frame clones and lacks some. The table has roughly 260,000 clones, 20% seen once. Sequenced: naive CD4+ T cells from blood. The source is a woman aged 35 to 49 with type 1 diabetes.

The V gene is TRBV11-3, the J gene TRBJ2-3; a possible D gene is TRBD1 (6 bases). The CDR3 has 15 residues. The V end lost 5 bases, the J end lost 5 bases, and 17 bases lay between the germline ends. Germline V lookup: CDR1 SGHNT, CDR2 YENEEA. CDR3 sequence (DNA): TGTGCCAGCAGCCCCGGTGGGGCAGGGGAAGATACGCAGTATTTT. It translates to CASSPGGAGEDTQYF. The full variable domain, rest sourced from reference TRBV11-3 and TRBJ2-3, is EAGVVQSPRYKIIEKKQPVAFWCNPISGHNTLYWYLQNLGQGPELLIRYENEEAVDDSQLPKDRFSAERLKGVDSTLKIQPAELGDSAVYLCASSPGGAGEDTQYFGPGTRLTVL.

This clone has a handful of counts. CDR3 nucleotide sequence: TGTGCCAGCAGCTCGGGGGGGAGCCAAGAGACCCAGTACTTC. Encoded protein: CASSSGGSQETQYF. The chain joins TRBV7-9 to TRBJ2-5, with TRBD2 matching over 8 bases. The CDR3 has 14 amino acids. Germline assignment: CDR1 SEHNR and CDR2 FQNEAQ (reference sequence). Trimming took 4 bases from V and 1 from J; bases not matched to a gene: 2.

J is TRBJ1-6 and V is TRBV27, with a possible D match to TRBD1 (5 bases). The germline gives CDR1 MNHEY, CDR2 SMNVEV (reference sequence). CDR3 length equals 13 residues. The V end was cut by 5 bases, the J end by 11 bases, with 13 bases between. CDR3 sequence (DNA): TGTGCCAGCAGTCCGCAGGGCCTTCCACCCCTCCACTTT. Its protein product is CASSPQGLPPLHF.

The J gene is TRBJ2-1, the V gene TRBV6-5, with 9 bases aligning to TRBD1. This CDR3 is built from 15 residues. The germline gives CDR1 MNHEY, CDR2 SVGAGI. V trimming: 2 bases; J trimming: 13 bases; junction bases outside the gene matches: 12. CDR3 loop: CASSYQGQGFSKQFF. CDR3 DNA sequence: TGTGCCAGCAGTTACCAAGGACAGGGGTTCTCGAAACAGTTCTTC.

The gene calls are TRBV2 and TRBJ2-6; D remains ambiguous. The germline gives CDR1 SNHLY, CDR2 FYNNEI. The CDR3 extends over 13 amino acids. V lost 8 bases and J 0 bases, leaving 5 bases between the germline ends. CDR3 protein: CASAGSGANVLTF. The CDR3 DNA follows: TGTGCCAGCGCCGGCTCTGGGGCCAACGTCCTGACTTTC.

The genes are TRBV6-6 and TRBJ2-7; TRBD2 is a possible D gene (5 bases). Between the trimmed V and J ends, which lost 3 bases and 5 bases, there was a span of 20 bases. Germline CDR1 MNHNY, CDR2 SVGAGI (reference sequence). The CDR3 length is 16 residues. The CDR3 DNA follows: TGTGCCAGCAGTTATGACCCCGTAGGGCGGGCCGACGAGCAGTACTTC. As protein: CASSYDPVGRADEQYF.

This rearrangement joins TRBV18 to TRBJ1-4; D ambiguous. The CDR3 totals 14 residues. The V and J ends lost 3 bases and 6 bases respectively, with 11 bases between them. Germline CDR1 reads KGHSH; CDR2 reads LQKENI. The DNA of the CDR3 is TGTGCCAGCTCACCTGGGAGCCTCTATGAAAAACTGTTTTTT. It encodes CASSPGSLYEKLFF.

In this sample, this clone turned up a few times. The gene calls are TRBV9 and TRBJ1-2; no reliable D call. CDR1 and CDR2 (germline): SGDLS, YYNGEE. The CDR3 has 15 amino acids. With 5 bases removed from V and 0 bases from J, the gap between germline ends came to 14 bases. CDR3 nucleotide sequence: TGTGCCAGCAGGCGTCCGGGTCGACCTAACTATGGCTACACCTTC. This codes for CASRRPGRPNYGYTF. Looking up the rest from reference TRBV9 and TRBJ1-2 gives the full variable domain: DSGVTQTPKHLITATGQRVTLRCSPRSGDLSVYWYQQSLDQGLQFLIQYYNGEERAKGNILERFSAQQFPDLHSELNLSSLELGDSALYFCASRRPGRPNYGYTFGSGTRLTVV.

The CDR3 here is CASSVAIGTHNEQFF. CDR3 coding DNA: TGTGCCAGCAGCGTAGCAATCGGGACTCACAATGAGCAGTTCTTC. This sequence joins TRBV9 and TRBJ2-1, with D possibly matching TRBD2 (6 bases). Germline-derived CDR1 and CDR2 are SGDLS and YYNGEE. The length of the CDR3 is 15 residues. The V end was cut by 0 bases, the J end by 5 bases, with 12 bases between.

For this clone: The same CDR3 can be traced to other DNA sequences in this sample. The chain is built from TRBV7-2 and TRBJ2-3; D remains ambiguous. Trimming pared 5 bases from V and 3 bases from J, leaving 6 bases between. Germline CDR1 SGHTA, CDR2 FQGNSA. The CDR3 spans 12 residues. CDR3 coding DNA: TGTGCCAGCAGCCCCGGGACAGATACGCAGTATTTT. Its translation: CASSPGTDTQYF.

The chain couples TRBV11-2 to TRBJ2-1, with 8 bases matching TRBD2. Germline CDR1 is SGHAT and CDR2 is FQNNGV. Trimming removed 5 bases from V and 9 bases from J; junction bases left unmatched: 12. The CDR3 has 15 amino acids. In DNA form, the CDR3 reads TGTGCCAGCAGCCTCCCCCTGCGGGAGGAGGGTGAGCAGTTCTTC. Its protein product is CASSLPLREEGEQFF.

This clone was seen a handful of times. V is TRBV9 and J is TRBJ1-2; D unclear. Trimming shortened V by 0 bases and J by 8 bases, and 11 bases separated the two germline ends. This CDR3 is 13 amino acids long. Germline V CDR1 and CDR2: SGDLS, YYNGEE. This CDR3 is CASSVGDTYGYTF. CDR3 DNA sequence: TGTGCCAGCAGCGTAGGAGACACTTACGGCTACACCTTC.

This clone was observed a few times. V and J are TRBV4-1 and TRBJ1-3; TRBD1 agrees at 9 bases. The CDR3 sequence is 17 residues long. Unmatched junction bases numbered 7, after V lost 4 bases and J lost 0 bases. CDR1 is MGHRA and CDR2 is YSYEKL in the germline V gene. The CDR3 DNA is TGCGCCAGCAGCCGACGGACAGGGGCTGCCTCTGGAAACACCATATATTTT. Translated, it gives CASSRRTGAASGNTIYF.

This clone has more than one count but fewer than ten. The chain joins TRBV29-1 to TRBJ2-7, with 7 bases fitting TRBD1. The CDR3 length is 13 residues. V lost 3 bases and J lost 5; bases outside the gene matches: 7. Germline CDR1 is SQVTM and CDR2 is ANQGSEA. CDR3 sequence reads: CSVETGNLNEQYF. The CDR3 region has the DNA TGCAGCGTTGAGACAGGGAACTTGAACGAGCAGTACTTC.

This clone occurred a few times. The chain links TRBV19 to TRBJ2-2; D gene uncertain. Between the trimmed V and J ends, which lost 3 bases and 0 bases, there was a span of 8 bases. The CDR3 length is 15 residues. Germline V CDR1 and CDR2: LNHDA, SQIVND (reference sequence). The CDR3 protein is CASSIGSANTGELFF. As DNA, the CDR3 is TGTGCCAGTAGTATCGGAAGCGCGAACACCGGGGAGCTGTTTTTT.

In this sample, this clone turned up a few times. This chain connects TRBV29-1 to TRBJ1-2; 9 nucleotides align to TRBD1. Germline V lookup: CDR1 SQVTM, CDR2 ANQGSEA. V dropped 1 base and J dropped 6; count of bases not matched to a gene: 3. The CDR3 consists of 13 residues. The CDR3 loop reads CSVEGTGVDGYTF. CDR3 in DNA: TGCAGCGTTGAAGGGACAGGGGTCGATGGCTACACCTTC.

V usage is TRBV7-2 and J usage is TRBJ2-7, with D tentatively TRBD1 (5 bases). Deletions cut 5 bases from V and 4 bases from J, with 18 bases between. The CDR3 loop spans 15 amino acids. The V gene's germline CDR1 is SGHTA and CDR2 FQGNSA. CDR3 sequence (DNA): TGTGCCAGCAGCCCCTCGTGGGGCGTGGGGTACGAGCAGTACTTC. It translates to CASSPSWGVGYEQYF.

This clone has just a few counts. The rearrangement joins TRBV2 to TRBJ2-3; D gene ambiguous. CDR1 and CDR2 (germline): SNHLY, FYNNEI. V was clipped by 6 bases and J by 0 bases, with 13 bases between them. The CDR3 runs to 15 residues. The CDR3 nucleotides are TGTGCCAGCAGCGCCGACTGGTCTAGCACAGATACGCAGTATTTT. Its translation is CASSADWSSTDTQYF.

The CDR3 DNA sequence: TGTGCCAGCTCACCGGCAGGCGACGGTCGGGAGCAGTACTTC. It yields the protein CASSPAGDGREQYF. The rearrangement uses TRBV18 and TRBJ2-7; D is unclear. V gave up 3 bases and J gave up 7 bases, with 16 bases separating them. CDR3 length equals 14 residues. Per germline, CDR1 KGHSH and CDR2 LQKENI. Using reference TRBV18 and TRBJ2-7 for the parts outside the CDR3, the full variable domain is NAGVMQNPRHLVRRRGQEARLRCSPMKGHSHVYWYRQLPEEGLKFMVYLQKENIIDESGMPKERFSAEFPKEGPSILRIQQVVRGDSAAYFCASSPAGDGREQYFGPGTRLTVT.

This clone came up a few times. Different DNA sequences within this sample yield the same CDR3. V gene TRBV28 combines with J gene TRBJ1-5, with D unresolved. The CDR3 contains 12 residues. Trimming cost V 3 bases and J 5 bases, with 5 bases left between them. Germline CDR1 and CDR2: MDHEN and SYDVKM. CDR3 nucleotide sequence: TGTGCCAGCAGTTTTACAGATCAGCCCCAGCATTTT. Its protein is CASSFTDQPQHF. Full variable domain (outside the CDR3, taken from reference TRBV28 and TRBJ1-5): DVKVTQSSRYLVKRTGEKVFLECVQDMDHENMFWYRQDPGLGLRLIYFSYDVKMKEKGDIPEGYSVSREKKERFSLILESASTNQTSMYLCASSFTDQPQHFGDGTRLSIL.

This clone was seen only a few times. The V call is TRBV6-6, the J call TRBJ1-2; 7 nucleotides line up with TRBD1. V shed 2 bases, J shed 4 bases, and the junction held 7 bases outside the gene matches. This CDR3 region has 15 residues. The germline V gene encodes CDR1 MNHNY and CDR2 SVGAGI (reference sequence). The CDR3 DNA follows: TGTGCCAGCAGTTACGGGACAGTGCGGATCTATGGCTACACCTTC. Amino acid sequence: CASSYGTVRIYGYTF.

The chain recombines TRBV5-4 with TRBJ2-5, with D possibly TRBD1 on 5 matching bases. The V gene lost 4 bases and the J gene lost 5 bases, with 18 bases spanning the gap. Germline CDR1 SGHNT, CDR2 YYREEE (reference sequence). This CDR3 region has 15 residues. The CDR3 loop reads CASSQWTIDSETQYF. The DNA for the CDR3 is TGTGCCAGCAGCCAATGGACAATCGACAGTGAGACCCAGTACTTC.

The chain recombines TRBV4-1 with TRBJ1-6; D is unclear. The CDR3 has 14 residues. Germline-derived CDR1 and CDR2 are MGHRA and YSYEKL. The V gene lost 0 bases and the J gene lost 9 bases, with 9 bases spanning the gap. The CDR3 coding sequence is TGCGCCAGCAGCCAAGATCGGGGTCCTTCACCCCTCCACTTT. Amino acid sequence: CASSQDRGPSPLHF.

This clone has more than one count but fewer than ten. The chain uses TRBV4-1 and TRBJ1-1; 7 bases map to TRBD1. The CDR3 sequence is 13 residues long. The germline V gene encodes CDR1 MGHRA and CDR2 YSYEKL. J lost 10 bases, V lost 0 bases, and 5 bases had no gene match. This CDR3 is CASSQDLRGRAFF. The DNA for the CDR3 is TGCGCCAGCAGCCAAGATCTGAGGGGGCGAGCTTTCTTT.

A word on this clone: The sample holds other DNA sequences that translate to the same CDR3. V usage is TRBV6-5 and J usage is TRBJ1-1; D perhaps matches TRBD1 (5 bases). The CDR3 has 13 amino acids. Trimming pared 3 bases from V and 3 bases from J, leaving 8 bases between. Germline V gene lookup returns CDR1 MNHEY and CDR2 SVGAGI. CDR3 DNA: TGTGCCAGCAGTTATTCCAGGGACACTGAAGCTTTCTTT. As protein: CASSYSRDTEAFF.

The chain recombines TRBV6-5 with TRBJ2-7; tentatively, D is TRBD1 (6 bases). Between the trimmed V and J ends, which lost 1 base and 3 bases, there was a span of 13 bases. The germline V gene encodes CDR1 MNHEY and CDR2 SVGAGI. The CDR3 is 15 residues long. CDR3 DNA: TGTGCCAGCAGTTACTTAACAGGGCTGGGCTACGAGCAGTACTTC. Encoded protein: CASSYLTGLGYEQYF.

This CDR3 is CASSLPNRVQETQYF. The CDR3 DNA follows: TGTGCCAGCAGCTTGCCCAACAGGGTTCAAGAGACCCAGTACTTC. V usage is TRBV5-4 and J usage is TRBJ2-5, with D tentatively TRBD1 (6 bases). This CDR3 spans 15 amino acids. Trimming left V 1 base short and J 2 bases short, with 12 bases between. Per germline, CDR1 SGHNT and CDR2 YYREEE (reference sequence).

This clone was observed a handful of times. The chain recombines TRBV5-4 with TRBJ2-5; no definite D call. Germline V gene sequence: CDR1 SGHNT, CDR2 YYREEE (reference sequence). The CDR3 spans 15 residues. V was clipped by 3 bases and J by 4 bases, with 16 bases between them. CDR3 sequence (DNA): TGTGCCAGCAGCTCTCGAAGCTTAGCTGTAGAGACCCAGTACTTC. It specifies CASSSRSLAVETQYF.

The chain uses TRBV7-2 and TRBJ2-3, with unresolved D. With 3 bases removed from V and 2 bases from J, the gap between germline ends came to 9 bases. CDR3 length equals 14 residues. Germline-derived CDR1 and CDR2 are SGHTA and FQGNSA. The CDR3 bases are TGTGCCAGCAGCTTCGCCGTACACACAGATACGCAGTATTTT. Translating it yields CASSFAVHTDTQYF.

The chain couples TRBV7-3 to TRBJ1-2, with unresolved D. This CDR3 is built from 13 residues. Germline V gene data show CDR1 as SGHTA and CDR2 as FQGTGA. Between the trimmed V and J ends, which lost 5 bases and 8 bases, there was a span of 15 bases. The CDR3 protein is CASSPSGEDGYTF. CDR3 in DNA: TGTGCCAGCAGCCCAAGCGGGGAGGACGGCTACACCTTC.

The rearrangement links TRBV30 to TRBJ2-1, with 8 bases identical to TRBD2. The germline V gene encodes CDR1 GTSNPN and CDR2 SVGIG (reference sequence). V shed 1 base and J 7 bases; nucleotides not matched to a gene: 9. This CDR3 has 15 residues. CDR3 sequence reads: CAWSGAGAVWNEQFF. DNA for the CDR3: TGTGCCTGGAGTGGAGCGGGAGCGGTTTGGAATGAGCAGTTCTTC.